These 31 T cell receptor beta chains came from one sample sequenced in a study of vaccination effects on CD4 cells after COVID-19. Following a roughly 11-day culture, CD4+ T cells were purified. No antigen has been identified for these receptors. Method: immunoSEQ multiplex PCR; TCRdb's copy keeps in-frame clones and lacks some. Counted here are more than 45,000 clones, about 78% occurring once; the ten biggest clones make up about 12%. The material sequenced was CD4+ T cells from PBMCs cultured without peptide, taken before COVID-19 vaccination. These receptor sequences come from a human donor who had a prior SARS-CoV-2 infection.

The table lists this clone with a few counts. The genes are TRBV6-1 and TRBJ2-1; D perhaps matches TRBD1 (6 bases). CDR3 length: 15 amino acids. CDR1 is MNHNS and CDR2 is SASEGT in the germline V gene. With 2 bases removed from V and 2 bases from J, the gap between germline ends came to 10 bases. The CDR3, as DNA: TGTGCCAGCAGTGAATGGGACATTACCTACAATGAGCAGTTCTTC. Translation: CASSEWDITYNEQFF.

This clone was picked up a small number of times. The chain has TRBV6-5 and TRBJ1-2; D not certain. The CDR3 loop spans 12 amino acids. The germline gives CDR1 MNHEY, CDR2 SVGAGI. V shed 8 bases and J shed 1 base, with 8 bases lying between them. The CDR3: CASRKGNYGYTF. DNA of the CDR3: TGTGCCAGCCGGAAGGGTAACTATGGCTACACCTTC.

The chain uses TRBV2 and TRBJ2-1; D possibly corresponds to TRBD1 (5 bases). This CDR3 region has 13 residues. The V end was cut by 7 bases, the J end by 5 bases, with 12 bases between. Germline loops: CDR1 SNHLY, CDR2 FYNNEI. CDR3 residues: CASTAGQDNEQFF. As DNA, the CDR3 is TGTGCCAGCACCGCAGGGCAAGACAATGAGCAGTTCTTC.

This clone appeared a few times. The chain couples TRBV5-1 to TRBJ1-1; 10 bases are shared with TRBD1. After removal of 4 bases from V and 3 bases from J, the junction contained 6 bases not matched to a gene. The CDR3 spans 15 residues. Germline loops: CDR1 SGHRS, CDR2 YFSETQ. The CDR3 region is CASSPTGTGDTEAFF. CDR3 nucleotides: TGCGCCAGCAGCCCAACCGGGACAGGGGACACTGAAGCTTTCTTT.

This chain uses TRBV10-3 with TRBJ2-2; D might be TRBD1 or TRBD2, each matching 5 bases. This CDR3 is built from 15 residues. Germline V gene lookup returns CDR1 ENHRY and CDR2 SYGVKD. V lost 3 bases and J lost 6, with 14 bases in between. This CDR3 reads CAISDPRDRAGELFF. CDR3 DNA: TGTGCCATCAGTGATCCCCGGGACCGAGCCGGGGAGCTGTTTTTT.

The chain recombines TRBV9 with TRBJ2-3; 10 positions match TRBD2. There are 16 residues in the CDR3. The germline V gene encodes CDR1 SGDLS and CDR2 YYNGEE. The V and J ends lost 3 bases and 2 bases, in that order; junction bases with no gene match: 6. CDR3 loop: CASSGRLAGDTDTQYF. The CDR3 nucleotides are TGTGCCAGCAGCGGAAGACTAGCGGGCGACACAGATACGCAGTATTTT.

This clone occurred once. This chain uses TRBV11-3 with TRBJ2-7; D may be TRBD1 (6 bases). Trimming took off 9 bases at V and 0 bases at J, with 21 bases between the two ends. CDR3 length: 16 amino acids. CDR1 SGHNT and CDR2 YENEEA come from the germline V gene. In DNA form, the CDR3 reads TGTGCCAGATCCACAGGGACCCAGACCTACTCCTACGAGCAGTACTTC. Translating it yields CARSTGTQTYSYEQYF.

This clone was detected a few times. The chain recombines TRBV5-6 with TRBJ2-5; D remains unclear. The V end was cut by 5 bases, the J end by 5 bases, with 7 bases between. CDR1 SGHDT and CDR2 YYEEEE come from the germline V gene. The CDR3 has 11 residues. The CDR3 bases are TGTGCCAGCAGTGATCGGGAGACCCAGTACTTC. Its protein is CASSDRETQYF.

In its sample, this clone was seen once. The rearrangement links TRBV10-3 to TRBJ2-7; 11 bases match TRBD2. Germline V CDR1 and CDR2: ENHRY, SYGVKD. V lost 3 bases, J lost 4 bases, and 5 bases stayed unmatched. The CDR3 spans 15 residues. CDR3 amino acids: CAISEVTSGRYEQYF. The CDR3 DNA reads TGTGCCATCAGTGAAGTAACTAGCGGGAGATACGAGCAGTACTTC.

The chain carries TRBV2 and TRBJ1-2; no reliable D call. Germline CDR1 SNHLY, CDR2 FYNNEI. V gave up 8 bases and J gave up 0 bases, with 10 bases separating them. The length of the CDR3 is 13 residues. The CDR3, as DNA: TGTGCCAGCTATGATACTACTAACTATGGCTACACCTTC. This encodes CASYDTTNYGYTF.

The rearrangement links TRBV29-1 to TRBJ2-5; 7 nucleotides match TRBD2. Losses at the gene ends were 6 bases for V and 1 base for J; bases not matched to a gene: 5. Germline CDR1 reads SQVTM; CDR2 reads ANQGSEA. The CDR3 is 13 residues long. The CDR3 protein is CSVLAPLQETQYF. The CDR3 nucleotides are TGCAGCGTACTAGCGCCCCTCCAAGAGACCCAGTACTTC.

V usage is TRBV7-2 and J usage is TRBJ2-7; D is uncertain. Per the germline V gene, CDR1 is SGHTA and CDR2 is FQGNSA. With 1 base removed from V and 3 bases from J, the gap between germline ends came to 13 bases. This CDR3 has 15 residues. The CDR3 DNA reads TGTGCCAGCAGCTTAGAGTACTGGCAGGACTACGAGCAGTACTTC. Translating gives CASSLEYWQDYEQYF. Full variable domain (remainder filled in from reference TRBV7-2 and TRBJ2-7): GAGVSQSPSNKVTEKGKDVELRCDPISGHTALYWYRQSLGQGLEFLIYFQGNSAPDKSGLPSDRFSAERTGGSVSTLTIQRTQQEDSAVYLCASSLEYWQDYEQYFGPGTRLTVT.

The V and J genes are TRBV5-8 and TRBJ1-3, with D tentatively TRBD1 (6 bases). Trimming shortened V by 2 bases and J by 1 base, and 10 bases separated the two germline ends. From germline, CDR1 is SGHTS and CDR2 YDEGEE. CDR3 length: 15 residues. The CDR3 loop is CASSLGQFSGNTIYF. The CDR3 DNA is TGTGCCAGCAGCTTAGGACAGTTTTCTGGAAACACCATATATTTT.

The chain links TRBV11-3 to TRBJ2-3; D is unclear. The CDR3 totals 16 residues. The V and J ends lost 0 bases and 1 base respectively, with 11 bases between them. Looked up from germline, CDR1 is SGHNT and CDR2 is YENEEA. The DNA for the CDR3 is TGTGCCAGCAGCTTAGATGGCCCAGCGCGCACAGATACGCAGTATTTT. It yields the protein CASSLDGPARTDTQYF.

The gene calls are TRBV9 and TRBJ2-3; D remains ambiguous. The CDR3 loop spans 16 amino acids. The germline V gene has CDR1 SGDLS and CDR2 YYNGEE. Trimming removed 4 bases at V and 2 bases at J, with 17 bases between. The CDR3 sequence is CASSPHSREPTDTQYF. The CDR3 DNA reads as TGTGCCAGCAGCCCCCATTCCCGCGAACCCACAGATACGCAGTATTTT. The variable domain in full, with the rest retrieved from reference TRBV9 and TRBJ2-3, is DSGVTQTPKHLITATGQRVTLRCSPRSGDLSVYWYQQSLDQGLQFLIQYYNGEERAKGNILERFSAQQFPDLHSELNLSSLELGDSALYFCASSPHSREPTDTQYFGPGTRLTVL.

This clone was counted once. This chain joins TRBV7-9 and TRBJ2-5; the D gene is possibly TRBD2 (6 bases). The CDR3 consists of 14 residues. V was clipped by 5 bases and J by 1 base, with 11 bases between them. In germline, CDR1 is SEHNR, CDR2 FQNEAQ (reference sequence). CDR3 sequence (DNA): TGTGCCAGCAGCCGAGAGCGGGTCCAAGAGACCCAGTACTTC. Encoded protein: CASSRERVQETQYF.

The genes are TRBV5-5 and TRBJ1-2; no clear D. Germline V lookup: CDR1 SGHKS, CDR2 YYEKEE (reference sequence). Trimming took off 0 bases at V and 0 bases at J, with 6 bases between the two ends. The CDR3 has 14 residues. The CDR3 coding sequence is TGTGCCAGCAGCTTGGGACAAGCTAACTATGGCTACACCTTC. It yields the protein CASSLGQANYGYTF.

This chain uses TRBV7-6 with TRBJ2-2, with 11 bases matching TRBD1. The CDR3 is 15 amino acids. CDR1 is SGHVS, CDR2 FNYEAQ, per germline. The V and J ends lost 5 bases and 4 bases, in that order; junction bases with no gene match: 3. For the CDR3, the DNA is TGTGCCAGCAGCGGGACAGGGGGGCCCACCGGGGAGCTGTTTTTT. Its translation is CASSGTGGPTGELFF.

Here the CDR3 DNA reads TGCAGCGTTGTAGGACCAGCTAGCACAGATACGCAGTATTTT. It codes for CSVVGPASTDTQYF. This rearrangement joins TRBV29-1 to TRBJ2-3; D call uncertain. The CDR3 extends over 14 amino acids. Germline V gene sequence: CDR1 SQVTM, CDR2 ANQGSEA. Trimming cost V 4 bases and J 0 bases, with 11 bases left between them.

J is TRBJ2-1 and V is TRBV6-2 or TRBV6-3; 10 bases line up with TRBD2. The V gene end was trimmed by 6 bases and the J gene end by 16 bases; junction bases not matched to a gene: 9. The CDR3 spans 12 residues. Germline-derived CDR1 and CDR2 are MNHEY and SVGEGT. CDR3 coding DNA: TGTGCCAGCAGCCACGCTAGCGGGAGTTTCTTCTTC. Amino acid sequence: CASSHASGSFFF.

The chain joins TRBV2 to TRBJ1-2; D ambiguous. The ends were cut back, 4 bases at V and 4 bases at J, with 13 bases in the middle. The CDR3 extends over 14 amino acids. From germline, CDR1 is SNHLY and CDR2 FYNNEI. CDR3 sequence reads: CASSVPPEFYGYTF. The CDR3 DNA follows: TGTGCCAGCAGTGTTCCACCGGAGTTCTATGGCTACACCTTC.

This clone turned up a few times. The chain has TRBV18 and TRBJ2-3; D not resolved. From germline, CDR1 is KGHSH and CDR2 LQKENI. This CDR3 comprises 14 residues. The V gene lost 3 bases and the J gene lost 0 bases, with 7 bases spanning the gap. The CDR3, as DNA: TGTGCCAGCTCACCGGGCGGTAGCACAGATACGCAGTATTTT. Translated, it gives CASSPGGSTDTQYF.

The V and J genes are TRBV7-2 and TRBJ2-3; a possible D gene is TRBD1 (5 bases). This CDR3 region has 17 residues. The germline V gene has CDR1 SGHTA and CDR2 FQGNSA. V dropped 5 bases and J dropped 2 bases, with 20 bases sitting between them. The CDR3 spells CASSSPTRAHYTDTQYF. The CDR3 DNA follows: TGTGCCAGCAGCAGCCCAACCAGGGCTCACTACACAGATACGCAGTATTTT.

This chain uses TRBV7-2 with TRBJ2-7; D is unclear. V lost 1 base and J lost 0, with 4 bases in between. The germline gives CDR1 SGHTA, CDR2 FQGNSA. The CDR3 totals 13 residues. As DNA, the CDR3 is TGTGCCAGCAGCTTAGGTAACTCCTACGAGCAGTACTTC. This sequence encodes CASSLGNSYEQYF.

The CDR3 region is CASSHRRTEAFF. DNA for the CDR3: TGTGCCAGCAGCCACAGACGGACTGAAGCTTTCTTT. The rearrangement uses TRBV3-1 (or the pseudogene TRBV3-2) and TRBJ1-1; D uncertain. Per the germline V gene, CDR1 is LGHDT and CDR2 is YNNKEL (reference sequence). The CDR3 extends over 12 amino acids. V was pared by 3 bases and J by 5 bases, with 7 bases between.

The V gene is TRBV4-3, the J gene TRBJ2-3; D is unresolved. The germline V gene has CDR1 LGHNA and CDR2 YSLEER. CDR3 length equals 14 residues. V was shortened by 2 bases and J by 3 bases, with 9 bases between the two germline ends. The CDR3 reads CASSQWLGTDTQYF. Written as DNA, the CDR3 is TGCGCCAGCAGCCAATGGTTGGGTACAGATACGCAGTATTTT.

The rearrangement links TRBV19 to TRBJ1-2; D is uncertain. The V gene lost 7 bases and the J gene lost 4 bases, with 22 bases spanning the gap. The CDR3 covers 16 residues. Germline CDR1 is LNHDA and CDR2 is SQIVND (reference sequence). The CDR3 DNA reads as TGTGCCAGTACCGACGCCTCGTCTCCTACCGGCTATGGCTACACCTTC. As protein: CASTDASSPTGYGYTF.

This sequence joins TRBV6-5 and TRBJ2-1; TRBD2 is a possible D gene (6 bases). The CDR3 has 14 residues. Germline V lookup: CDR1 MNHEY, CDR2 SVGAGI. Trimming removed 7 bases from V and 4 bases from J, with 14 bases in between. The CDR3 nucleotides are TGTGCCAGCACCCGGGACTTACCATACAATGAGCAGTTCTTC. It encodes CASTRDLPYNEQFF.

This chain joins TRBV5-4 and TRBJ2-5; weak D call: TRBD2 (7 bases). CDR1 and CDR2 from the germline V gene are SGHNT and YYREEE (reference sequence). The V and J ends lost 6 bases and 1 base respectively, with 19 bases between them. This CDR3 region has 16 residues. CDR3 protein: CASTRWGGLGQETQYF. As DNA, the CDR3 is TGTGCCAGCACCCGGTGGGGGGGCTTGGGCCAAGAGACCCAGTACTTC. Full variable domain (remainder filled in from reference TRBV5-4 and TRBJ2-5): ETGVTQSPTHLIKTRGQQVTLRCSSQSGHNTVSWYQQALGQGPQFIFQYYREEENGRGNFPPRFSGLQFPNYSSELNVNALELDDSALYLCASTRWGGLGQETQYFGPGTRLLVL.

The J gene is TRBJ1-1, the V gene TRBV5-1; D possibly corresponds to TRBD1 (5 bases). The germline V and J ends were trimmed by 0 bases and 5 bases, with 14 bases remaining between them. The germline CDR1 and CDR2 sequences are SGHRS and YFSETQ. The CDR3 runs 15 residues. CDR3 sequence (DNA): TGCGCCAGCAGCTTGGCACTGGGGGTAAGGACTGAAGCTTTCTTT. Residues: CASSLALGVRTEAFF.

This chain joins TRBV7-3 and TRBJ1-1, with D perhaps TRBD1 (6 bases). This CDR3 has 15 amino acids. V gave up 5 bases and J gave up 0 bases, with 13 bases separating them. Germline-derived CDR1 and CDR2 are SGHTA and FQGTGA. CDR3 bases: TGTGCCAGCAGCACCCGACAGGAGATGAACACTGAAGCTTTCTTT. As protein: CASSTRQEMNTEAFF.